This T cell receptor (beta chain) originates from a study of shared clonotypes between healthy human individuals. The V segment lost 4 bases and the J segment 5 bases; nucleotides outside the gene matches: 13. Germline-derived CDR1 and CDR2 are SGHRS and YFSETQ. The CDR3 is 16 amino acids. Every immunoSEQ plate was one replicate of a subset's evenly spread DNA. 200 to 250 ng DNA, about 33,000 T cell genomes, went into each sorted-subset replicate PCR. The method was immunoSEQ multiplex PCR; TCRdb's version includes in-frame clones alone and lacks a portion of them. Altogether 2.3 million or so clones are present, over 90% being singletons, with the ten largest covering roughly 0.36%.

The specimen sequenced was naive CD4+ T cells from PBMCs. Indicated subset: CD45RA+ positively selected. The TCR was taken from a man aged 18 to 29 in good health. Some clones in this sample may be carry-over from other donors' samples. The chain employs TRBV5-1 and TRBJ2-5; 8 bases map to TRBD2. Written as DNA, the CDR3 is TGCGCCAGCAGCCTAAAACCCGGCCTAGCGGGTGAGACCCAGTACTTC. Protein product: CASSLKPGLAGETQYF. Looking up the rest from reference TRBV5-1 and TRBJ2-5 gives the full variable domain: KAGVTQTPRYLIKTRGQQVTLSCSPISGHRSVSWYQQTPGQGLQFLFEYFSETQRNKGNFPGRFSGRQFSNSRSEMNVSTLELGDSALYLCASSLKPGLAGETQYFGPGTRLLVL.